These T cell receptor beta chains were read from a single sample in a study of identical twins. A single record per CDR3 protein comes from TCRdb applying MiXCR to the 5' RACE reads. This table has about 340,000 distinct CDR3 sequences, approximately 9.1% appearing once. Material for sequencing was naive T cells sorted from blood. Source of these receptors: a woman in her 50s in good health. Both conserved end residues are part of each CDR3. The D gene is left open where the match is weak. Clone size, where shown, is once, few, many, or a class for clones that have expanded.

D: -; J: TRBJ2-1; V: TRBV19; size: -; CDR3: CASSIVAGGAVNEQFF; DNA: TGTGCCAGTAGTATAGTCGCCGGGGGCGCAGTCAATGAGCAGTTCTTC
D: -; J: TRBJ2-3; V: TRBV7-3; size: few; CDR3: CASSLTGGVSFRRTDTQYF; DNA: TGTGCCAGCAGCTTAACCGGGGGCGTTTCTTTTCGTCGCACAGATACGCAGTATTTT
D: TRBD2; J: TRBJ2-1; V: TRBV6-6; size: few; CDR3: CASIGGGDYNEQFF; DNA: TGTGCCAGCATAGGCGGGGGGGACTACAATGAGCAGTTCTTC
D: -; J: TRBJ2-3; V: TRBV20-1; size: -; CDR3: CSATGDRTDTQYF; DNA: TGCAGTGCTACGGGCGATCGGACAGATACGCAGTATTTT
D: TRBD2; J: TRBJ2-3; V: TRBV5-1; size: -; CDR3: CASSLVPRGHSGTSGSFGDTQYF; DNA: TGCGCCAGCAGCTTAGTTCCCAGGGGGCATTCAGGAACTAGCGGGAGTTTTGGAGATACGCAGTATTTT
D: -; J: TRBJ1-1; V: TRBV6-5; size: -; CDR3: CASSTKQGTEAFF; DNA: TGTGCCAGCAGTACCAAACAGGGCACTGAAGCTTTCTTT
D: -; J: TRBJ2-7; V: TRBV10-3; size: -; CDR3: CAISSPSSYEQYF; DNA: TGTGCCATCTCATCCCCGAGCTCCTACGAGCAGTACTTC
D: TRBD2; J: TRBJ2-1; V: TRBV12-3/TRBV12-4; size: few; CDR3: CASTPLAGKNEQFF; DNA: TGTGCCAGCACTCCCCTAGCGGGGAAAAATGAGCAGTTCTTC
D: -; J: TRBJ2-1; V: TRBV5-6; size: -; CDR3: CASRSLLSSYNEQFF; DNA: TGTGCCAGCAGATCCCTATTAAGCTCCTACAATGAGCAGTTCTTC
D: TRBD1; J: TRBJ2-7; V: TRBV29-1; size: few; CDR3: CSVASGGIVGEQYF; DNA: TGCAGCGTGGCTTCAGGGGGTATCGTGGGAGAGCAGTACTTC
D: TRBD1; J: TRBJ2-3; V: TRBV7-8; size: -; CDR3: CASSSDRVRADTQYF; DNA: TGTGCCAGCAGCTCCGACAGGGTGAGGGCAGATACGCAGTATTTT
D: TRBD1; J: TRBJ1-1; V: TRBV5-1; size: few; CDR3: CASSLEGAGRDTEAFF; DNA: TGCGCCAGCAGCTTGGAGGGGGCCGGGCGGGACACTGAAGCTTTCTTT
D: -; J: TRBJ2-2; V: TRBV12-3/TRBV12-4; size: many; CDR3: CASSLSGVIGELFF; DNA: TGTGCCAGCAGTCTATCGGGAGTGATCGGGGAGCTGTTTTTT
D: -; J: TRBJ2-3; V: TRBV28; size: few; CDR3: CASGTLTDTQYF; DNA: TGTGCCAGCGGGACCCTCACAGATACGCAGTATTTT
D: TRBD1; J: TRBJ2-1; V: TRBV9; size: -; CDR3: CASSPHAGGSYNEQFF; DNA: TGTGCCAGCAGCCCACACGCAGGGGGTTCCTACAATGAGCAGTTCTTC
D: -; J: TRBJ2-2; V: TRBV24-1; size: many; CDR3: CATSMRFNTGELFF; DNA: TGTGCCACCAGTATGCGGTTTAACACCGGGGAGCTGTTTTTT
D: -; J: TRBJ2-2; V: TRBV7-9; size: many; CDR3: CASSPSMKNTGELFF; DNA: TGTGCCAGCAGCCCTTCGATGAAGAACACCGGGGAGCTGTTTTTT
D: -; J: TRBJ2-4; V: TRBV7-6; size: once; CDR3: CASSLSGFGIQYF; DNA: TGTGCCAGCAGCTTATCGGGGTTCGGCATTCAGTACTTC
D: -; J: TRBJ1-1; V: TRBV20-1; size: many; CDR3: CSAWNPDGGNTEAFF; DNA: TGCAGTGCCTGGAACCCGGACGGGGGTAACACTGAAGCTTTCTTT
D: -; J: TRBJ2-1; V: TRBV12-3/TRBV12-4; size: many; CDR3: CASSLGWGEQFF; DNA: TGTGCCAGCAGTTTAGGGTGGGGGGAGCAGTTCTTC
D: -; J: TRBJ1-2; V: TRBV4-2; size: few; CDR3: CASSQTPSGTNYGYTF; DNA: TGTGCCAGCAGCCAAACACCCTCTGGAACTAACTATGGCTACACCTTC
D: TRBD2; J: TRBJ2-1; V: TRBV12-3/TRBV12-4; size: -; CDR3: CASSLGQSGRAPGDQFF; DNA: TGTGCCAGCAGTTTGGGGCAAAGCGGGAGGGCCCCCGGTGACCAGTTCTTC
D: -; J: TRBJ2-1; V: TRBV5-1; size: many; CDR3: CASRKGWVVDNEQFF; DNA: TGCGCCAGCCGAAAGGGATGGGTAGTGGACAATGAGCAGTTCTTC
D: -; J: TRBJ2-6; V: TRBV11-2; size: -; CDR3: CAGSLWVGFFSGANVLTF; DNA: TGTGCCGGCAGCTTATGGGTCGGTTTCTTCTCTGGGGCCAACGTCCTGACTTTC
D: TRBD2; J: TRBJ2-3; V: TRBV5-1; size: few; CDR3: CASSFQAGGGADTQYF; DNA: TGCGCCAGCAGCTTTCAAGCGGGAGGAGGGGCAGATACGCAGTATTTT
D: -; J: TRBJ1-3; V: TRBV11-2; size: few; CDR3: CASSHRPGVDTIYF; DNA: TGTGCCAGCAGCCACCGTCCAGGTGTGGACACCATATATTTT
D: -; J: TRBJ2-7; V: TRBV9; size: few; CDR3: CASSRGGTGYEQYF; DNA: TGTGCCAGCAGCAGAGGAGGAACAGGCTACGAGCAGTACTTC
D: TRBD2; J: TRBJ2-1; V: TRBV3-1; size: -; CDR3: CASSQDGTSGSEQFF; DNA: TGTGCCAGCAGCCAAGATGGGACTAGCGGGAGTGAGCAGTTCTTC
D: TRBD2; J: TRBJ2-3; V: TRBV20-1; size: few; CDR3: CSARDLSGSSRSDTQYF; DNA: TGCAGTGCTAGAGATCTAAGCGGGAGCTCGCGGTCAGATACGCAGTATTTT
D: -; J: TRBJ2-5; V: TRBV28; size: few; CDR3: CASSSEDGETQYF; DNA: TGTGCCAGCAGTTCCGAGGACGGAGAGACCCAGTACTTC
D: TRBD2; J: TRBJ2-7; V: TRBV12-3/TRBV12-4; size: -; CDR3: CASSTSRTSLSPSAYEQYF; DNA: TGTGCCAGCAGTACTAGCAGGACTAGCCTCTCCCCAAGCGCCTACGAGCAGTACTTC
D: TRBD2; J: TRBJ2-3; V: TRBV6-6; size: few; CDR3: CAAKRGPYTDTQYF; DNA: TGTGCCGCGAAGCGGGGACCATACACAGATACGCAGTATTTT
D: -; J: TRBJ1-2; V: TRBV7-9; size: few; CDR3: CASSLARQSSYGYTF; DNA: TGTGCCAGCAGCTTAGCGCGACAGAGCTCCTATGGCTACACCTTC
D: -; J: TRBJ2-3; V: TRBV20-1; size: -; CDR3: CSARGQGTDTQYF; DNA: TGCAGTGCTAGAGGACAGGGCACAGATACGCAGTATTTT
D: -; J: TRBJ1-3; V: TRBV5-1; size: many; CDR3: CASSLETGAPGNTIYF; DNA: TGCGCCAGCAGCCTGGAAACGGGGGCTCCAGGAAACACCATATATTTT